Included here is one T cell receptor beta chain sequence, with context. Germline V gene lookup returns CDR1 SGHAT and CDR2 FQNNGV. This CDR3 is built from 17 residues. V was pared by 4 bases and J by 0 bases, with 17 bases between. These data originate in a study of blood T cell repertoires in COVID-19. Produced via immunoSEQ multiplex PCR; TCRdb's table is partial and in-frame only. Seen here are roughly 200,000 clones, roughly 86% observed once, and the top ten hold 5% to 7%. This chain uses TRBV11-2 with TRBJ2-3, with D perhaps TRBD2 (6 bases). Specimen: PBMCs or T cells enriched from blood (not recorded which). This clonotype was sampled from a man between 35 and 55 years old with acute COVID-19. The DNA of the CDR3 is TGTGCCAGCAGCTACCTACCCGGTGCGGGGAGCACAGATACGCAGTATTTT. Translation: CASSYLPGAGSTDTQYF.